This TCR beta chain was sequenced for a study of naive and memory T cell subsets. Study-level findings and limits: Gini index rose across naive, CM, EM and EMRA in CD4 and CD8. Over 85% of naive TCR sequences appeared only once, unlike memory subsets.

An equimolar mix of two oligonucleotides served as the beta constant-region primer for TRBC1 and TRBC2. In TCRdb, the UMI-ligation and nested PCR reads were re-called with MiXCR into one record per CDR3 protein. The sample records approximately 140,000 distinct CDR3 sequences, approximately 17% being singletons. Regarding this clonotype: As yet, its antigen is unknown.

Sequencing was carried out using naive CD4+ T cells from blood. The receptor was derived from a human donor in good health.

CDR3 residues: CASSYRDKRYSNQPQHF. In nucleotides, the CDR3 is TGTGCCAGCAGTTACCGGGACAAACGCTATAGCAATCAGCCCCAGCATTTT. This sequence joins TRBV6-2 or TRBV6-3 and TRBJ1-5, with TRBD1 as a possible D gene (6 bases). The CDR3 contains 17 residues. Germline V CDR1 and CDR2: MNHEY, SVGEGT. Trimming took 2 bases from V and 0 from J, leaving 14 bases between them.